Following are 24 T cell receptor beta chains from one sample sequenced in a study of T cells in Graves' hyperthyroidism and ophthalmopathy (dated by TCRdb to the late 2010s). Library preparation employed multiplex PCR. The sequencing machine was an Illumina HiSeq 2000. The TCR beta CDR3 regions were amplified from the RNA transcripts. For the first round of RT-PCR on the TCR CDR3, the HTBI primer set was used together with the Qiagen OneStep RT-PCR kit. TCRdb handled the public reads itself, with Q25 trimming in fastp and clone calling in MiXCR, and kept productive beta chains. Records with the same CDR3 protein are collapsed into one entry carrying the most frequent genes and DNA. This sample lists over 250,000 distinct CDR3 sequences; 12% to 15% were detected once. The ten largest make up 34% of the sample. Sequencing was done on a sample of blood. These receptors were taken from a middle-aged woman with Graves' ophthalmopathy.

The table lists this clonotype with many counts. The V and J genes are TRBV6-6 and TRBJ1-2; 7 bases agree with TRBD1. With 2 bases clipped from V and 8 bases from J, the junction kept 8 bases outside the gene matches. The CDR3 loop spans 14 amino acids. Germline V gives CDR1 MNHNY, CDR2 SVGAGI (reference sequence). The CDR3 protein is CASSYAATGHGYTF. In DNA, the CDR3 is TGTGCCAGCAGTTACGCCGCGACAGGGCACGGCTACACCTTC.

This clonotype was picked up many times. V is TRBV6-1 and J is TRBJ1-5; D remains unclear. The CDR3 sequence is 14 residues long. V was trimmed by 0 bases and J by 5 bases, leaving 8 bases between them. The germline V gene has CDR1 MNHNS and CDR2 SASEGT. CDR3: CASSEAGLDQPQHF. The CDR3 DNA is TGTGCCAGCAGTGAAGCAGGGTTGGATCAGCCCCAGCATTTT.

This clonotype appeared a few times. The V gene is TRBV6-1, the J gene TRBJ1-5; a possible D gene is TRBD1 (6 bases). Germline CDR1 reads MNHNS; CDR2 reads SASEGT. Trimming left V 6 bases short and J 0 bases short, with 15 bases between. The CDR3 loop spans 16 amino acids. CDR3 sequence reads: CASRPPGQISNQPQHF. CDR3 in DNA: TGTGCCAGCAGACCTCCGGGACAAATTAGCAATCAGCCCCAGCATTTT.

Here the CDR3 DNA reads TGCGCCATTACGGACTATCCTTCCAATGAGCAGTTCTTC. Amino acid sequence: CAITDYPSNEQFF. The chain joins TRBV10-2 to TRBJ2-1, with TRBD2 as a possible D gene (6 bases). The CDR3 consists of 13 residues. The V end was cut by 10 bases, the J end by 6 bases, with 16 bases between. In germline, CDR1 is WSHSY, CDR2 SAAADI.

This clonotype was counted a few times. The CDR3 loop is CSVARGGQLPYEQYF. The CDR3 coding sequence is TGCAGCGTCGCCCGGGGAGGGCAACTCCCCTACGAGCAGTACTTC. The gene calls are TRBV29-1 and TRBJ2-7; 7 nucleotides align to TRBD2. There are 15 residues in the CDR3. Germline assignment: CDR1 SQVTM and CDR2 ANQGSEA. V gave up 6 bases and J gave up 2 bases; unmatched junction bases: 13.

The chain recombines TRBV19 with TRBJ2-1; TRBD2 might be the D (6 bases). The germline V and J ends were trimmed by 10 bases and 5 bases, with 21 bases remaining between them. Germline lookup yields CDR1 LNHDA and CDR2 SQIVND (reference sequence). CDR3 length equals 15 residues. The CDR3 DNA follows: TGTGCCACGGCTGACGGGGCCTGGGGGGACAATGAGCAGTTCTTC. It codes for CATADGAWGDNEQFF.

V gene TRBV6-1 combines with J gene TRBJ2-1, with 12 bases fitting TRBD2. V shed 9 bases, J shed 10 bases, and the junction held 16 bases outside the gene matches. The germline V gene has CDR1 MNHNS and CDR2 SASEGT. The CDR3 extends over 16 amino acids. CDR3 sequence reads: CASRERGTSGLVEQFF. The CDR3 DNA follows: TGTGCCAGTCGGGAGAGGGGGACTAGCGGGCTTGTCGAGCAGTTCTTC.

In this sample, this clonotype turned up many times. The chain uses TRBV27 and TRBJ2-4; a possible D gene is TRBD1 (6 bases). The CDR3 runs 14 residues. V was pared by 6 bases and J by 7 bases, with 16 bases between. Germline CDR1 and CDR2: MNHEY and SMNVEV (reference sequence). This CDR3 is CASSPPERGNIQYF. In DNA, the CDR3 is TGTGCCAGCAGCCCCCCGGAGAGGGGGAACATTCAGTACTTC.

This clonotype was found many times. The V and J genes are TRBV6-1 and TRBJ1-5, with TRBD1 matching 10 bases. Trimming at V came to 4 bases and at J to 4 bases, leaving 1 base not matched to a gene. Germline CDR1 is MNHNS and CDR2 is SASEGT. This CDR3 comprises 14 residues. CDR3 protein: CASSGQGANQPQHF. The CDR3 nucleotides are TGTGCCAGCAGTGGACAGGGGGCTAATCAGCCCCAGCATTTT.

This CDR3 is CASSLGTSGRAGELFF. The CDR3 DNA reads TGTGCCAGCAGCTTAGGGACTAGCGGGAGAGCCGGGGAGCTGTTTTTT. This chain connects TRBV7-2 to TRBJ2-2; 13 nucleotides agree with TRBD2. The CDR3 is 16 amino acids. Germline V CDR1 and CDR2: SGHTA, FQGNSA. The V segment lost 1 base and the J segment 6 bases; nucleotides outside the gene matches: 2.

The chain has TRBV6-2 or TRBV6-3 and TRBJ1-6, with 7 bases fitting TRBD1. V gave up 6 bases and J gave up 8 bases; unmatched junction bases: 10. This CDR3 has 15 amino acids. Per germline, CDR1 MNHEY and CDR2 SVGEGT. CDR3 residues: CASRGPGTEYSPLHF. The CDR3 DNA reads TGTGCCAGCAGGGGCCCCGGGACAGAATATTCACCCCTCCACTTT.

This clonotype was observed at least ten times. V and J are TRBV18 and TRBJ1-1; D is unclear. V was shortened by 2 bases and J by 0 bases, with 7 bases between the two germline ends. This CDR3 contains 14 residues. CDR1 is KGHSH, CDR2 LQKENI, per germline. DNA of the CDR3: TGTGCCAGCTCACCAGGGATTCTGAACACTGAAGCTTTCTTT. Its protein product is CASSPGILNTEAFF.

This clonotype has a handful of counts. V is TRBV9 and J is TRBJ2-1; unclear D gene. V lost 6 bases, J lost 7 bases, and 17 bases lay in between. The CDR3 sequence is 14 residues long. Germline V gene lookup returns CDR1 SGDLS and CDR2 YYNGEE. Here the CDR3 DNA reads TGTGCCAGCACCCGCTTGGGCGTAGGAAATGAGCAGTTCTTC. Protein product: CASTRLGVGNEQFF.

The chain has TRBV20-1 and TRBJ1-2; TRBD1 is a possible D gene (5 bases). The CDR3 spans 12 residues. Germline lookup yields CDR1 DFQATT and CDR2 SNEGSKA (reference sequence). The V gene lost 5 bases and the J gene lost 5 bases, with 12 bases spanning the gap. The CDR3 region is CSAPGEGYGYTF. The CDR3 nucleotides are TGCAGTGCTCCGGGCGAGGGGTATGGCTACACCTTC.

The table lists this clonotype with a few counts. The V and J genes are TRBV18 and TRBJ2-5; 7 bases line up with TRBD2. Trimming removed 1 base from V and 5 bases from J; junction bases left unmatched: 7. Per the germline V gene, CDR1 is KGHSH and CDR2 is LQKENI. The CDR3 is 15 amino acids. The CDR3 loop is CASSPREGSRETQYF. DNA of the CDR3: TGTGCCAGCTCACCACGGGAGGGCTCGCGGGAGACCCAGTACTTC.

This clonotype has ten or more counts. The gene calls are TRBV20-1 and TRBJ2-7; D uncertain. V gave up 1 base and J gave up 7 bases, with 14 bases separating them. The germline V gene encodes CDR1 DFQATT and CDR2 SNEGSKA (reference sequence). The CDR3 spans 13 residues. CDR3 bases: TGCAGTGCTAGAGGCCCAGGCGGAAGGGAGCAGTACTTC. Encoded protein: CSARGPGGREQYF.

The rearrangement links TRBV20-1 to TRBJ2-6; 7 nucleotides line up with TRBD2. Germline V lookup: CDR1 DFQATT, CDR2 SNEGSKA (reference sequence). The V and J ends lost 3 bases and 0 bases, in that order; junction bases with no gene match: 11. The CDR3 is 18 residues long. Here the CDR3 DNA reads TGCAGTGCTAGGGGAGGGACGGCCACCAACTCTGGGGCCAACGTCCTGACTTTC. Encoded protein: CSARGGTATNSGANVLTF.

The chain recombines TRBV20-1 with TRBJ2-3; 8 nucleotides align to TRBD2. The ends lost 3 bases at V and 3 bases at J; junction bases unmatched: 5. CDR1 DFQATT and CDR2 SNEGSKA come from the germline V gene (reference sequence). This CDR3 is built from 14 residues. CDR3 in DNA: TGCAGTGCTAGTTTCAGCGGGGGAACAGATACGCAGTATTTT. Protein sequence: CSASFSGGTDTQYF.

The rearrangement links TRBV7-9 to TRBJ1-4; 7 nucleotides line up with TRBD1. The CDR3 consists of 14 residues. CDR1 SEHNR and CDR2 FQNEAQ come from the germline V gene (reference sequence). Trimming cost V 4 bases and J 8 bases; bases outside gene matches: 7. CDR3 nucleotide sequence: TGTGCCAGCAGCTCGGGTGGGACAGCCGAAAAACTGTTTTTT. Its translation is CASSSGGTAEKLFF.

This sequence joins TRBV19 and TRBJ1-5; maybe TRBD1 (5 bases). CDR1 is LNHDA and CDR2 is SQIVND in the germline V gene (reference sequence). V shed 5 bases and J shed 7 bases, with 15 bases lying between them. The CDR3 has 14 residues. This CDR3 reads CASSGGPKRQPQHF. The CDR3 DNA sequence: TGTGCCAGTAGTGGGGGACCAAAGCGACAGCCCCAGCATTTT.

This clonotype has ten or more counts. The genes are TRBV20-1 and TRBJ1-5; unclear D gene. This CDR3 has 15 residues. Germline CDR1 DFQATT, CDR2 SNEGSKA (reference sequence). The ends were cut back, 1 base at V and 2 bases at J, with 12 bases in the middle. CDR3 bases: TGCAGTGCTAGAGTGGGAGGGCGAGGCAATCAGCCCCAGCATTTT. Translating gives CSARVGGRGNQPQHF.

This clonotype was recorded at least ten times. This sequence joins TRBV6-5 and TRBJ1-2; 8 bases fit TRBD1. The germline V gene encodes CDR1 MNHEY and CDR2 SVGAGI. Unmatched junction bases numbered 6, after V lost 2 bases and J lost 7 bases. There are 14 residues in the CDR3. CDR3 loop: CASSYLQGGFGYTF. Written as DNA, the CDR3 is TGTGCCAGCAGTTACCTACAGGGGGGTTTTGGCTACACCTTC.

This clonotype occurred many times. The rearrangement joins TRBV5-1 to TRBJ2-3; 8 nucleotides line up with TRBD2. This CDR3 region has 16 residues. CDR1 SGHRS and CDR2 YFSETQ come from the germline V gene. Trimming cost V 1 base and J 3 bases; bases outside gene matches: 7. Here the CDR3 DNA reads TGCGCCAGCAGCTTGCCCAGCGGGGGAGTGACAGATACGCAGTATTTT. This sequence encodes CASSLPSGGVTDTQYF. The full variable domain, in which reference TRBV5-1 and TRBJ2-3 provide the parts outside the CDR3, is KAGVTQTPRYLIKTRGQQVTLSCSPISGHRSVSWYQQTPGQGLQFLFEYFSETQRNKGNFPGRFSGRQFSNSRSEMNVSTLELGDSALYLCASSLPSGGVTDTQYFGPGTRLTVL.

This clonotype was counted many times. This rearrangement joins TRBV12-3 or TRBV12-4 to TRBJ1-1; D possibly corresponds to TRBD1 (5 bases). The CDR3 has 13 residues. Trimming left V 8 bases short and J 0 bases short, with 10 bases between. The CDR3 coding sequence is TGTGCCAGCGCACAGGAACTGAACACTGAAGCTTTCTTT. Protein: CASAQELNTEAFF.